The 16 T cell receptor beta chains reported below all come from one sample, sequenced in a study of technical replicates of blood from a handful of donors. Libraries were prepared by immunoSEQ multiplex PCR; TCRdb keeps only in-frame clonotypes and omits some of them. The top ten clones hold about 0.27% of a sample with more than 65,000 clones, around 97% of them seen once. Input material: T cells isolated from PBMCs. These receptors originate from a human donor in good health.

V usage is TRBV27 and J usage is TRBJ2-7; TRBD2 matches 11 bases. This CDR3 region has 16 residues. In germline, CDR1 is MNHEY, CDR2 SMNVEV (reference sequence). The junction had 12 bases not matched to a gene; V was cut back by 5 bases and J by 6 bases. CDR3 nucleotide sequence: TGTGCCAGCAGTACTATTAGCGGGAGGGCCCTCGTCGAGCAGTACTTC. Translated: CASSTISGRALVEQYF.

J is TRBJ1-5 and V is TRBV28, with a tentative D call TRBD1 (6 bases). Trimming took 8 bases from V and 4 from J, leaving 12 bases between them. This CDR3 has 13 residues. Germline V gene lookup returns CDR1 MDHEN and CDR2 SYDVKM. This chain's CDR3 is CASGGARNQPQHF. The CDR3 nucleotides are TGTGCCAGCGGGGGGGCTCGGAATCAGCCCCAGCATTTT.

This clone has a single count. This chain uses TRBV6-5 with TRBJ2-7; 7 nucleotides match TRBD2. After removal of 10 bases from V and 2 bases from J, the junction contained 8 bases not matched to a gene. Germline V gene sequence: CDR1 MNHEY, CDR2 SVGAGI. The CDR3 is 13 residues long. The CDR3 here is CATLSGTTYEQYF. CDR3 bases: TGTGCCACCCTCAGCGGGACGACCTACGAGCAGTACTTC.

This chain connects TRBV6-1 to TRBJ2-5; maybe TRBD2 (5 bases). Trimming removed 6 bases at V and 3 bases at J, with 14 bases between. The CDR3 is 14 amino acids. The V gene's germline CDR1 is MNHNS and CDR2 SASEGT. In DNA form, the CDR3 reads TGTGCCAGCAGAGGTTTGAATAGCGAAGAGACCCAGTACTTC. This sequence encodes CASRGLNSEETQYF.

V usage is TRBV29-1 and J usage is TRBJ2-7, with 7 nucleotides matching TRBD1. Trimming removed 3 bases from V and 4 bases from J; junction bases left unmatched: 0. CDR1 is SQVTM and CDR2 is ANQGSEA in the germline V gene. The length of the CDR3 is 11 residues. CDR3 sequence (DNA): TGCAGCGTTGACAGGGGGTACGAGCAGTACTTC. Its translation: CSVDRGYEQYF.

V usage is TRBV7-3 and J usage is TRBJ2-1; 10 positions match TRBD2. J was trimmed by 7 bases and V by 4 bases; bases with no gene match: 4. CDR1 SGHTA and CDR2 FQGTGA come from the germline V gene. CDR3 size: 14 residues. CDR3 sequence (DNA): TGTGCCAGCAGCTCCCAGCGGGGGGGTAATGAGCAGTTCTTC. It translates to CASSSQRGGNEQFF.

The CDR3: CASSERSGLASYEQYF. CDR3 sequence (DNA): TGTGCCAGCAGTGAAAGGAGTGGCCTAGCGTCCTACGAGCAGTACTTC. The chain recombines TRBV25-1 with TRBJ2-7, with a weak D call TRBD2 (6 bases). This CDR3 spans 16 amino acids. Germline lookup yields CDR1 MGHDK and CDR2 SYGVNS. Trimming removed 2 bases at V and 1 base at J, with 15 bases between.

The rearrangement uses TRBV9 and TRBJ2-2, with 7 bases aligning to TRBD1. This CDR3 is built from 18 residues. V lost 1 base, J lost 5 bases, and 14 bases stayed unmatched. Germline CDR1 SGDLS, CDR2 YYNGEE. DNA of the CDR3: TGTGCCAGCAGCGTACCGCTGTCATCGGGACAGCAAACCGGGGAGCTGTTTTTT. This sequence encodes CASSVPLSSGQQTGELFF. The complete variable domain, with remaining parts taken from reference TRBV9 and TRBJ2-2, reads DSGVTQTPKHLITATGQRVTLRCSPRSGDLSVYWYQQSLDQGLQFLIQYYNGEERAKGNILERFSAQQFPDLHSELNLSSLELGDSALYFCASSVPLSSGQQTGELFFGEGSRLTVL.

The V gene is TRBV2, the J gene TRBJ2-6; 7 positions match TRBD1. The CDR3 covers 16 residues. Germline V gives CDR1 SNHLY, CDR2 FYNNEI. V lost 8 bases and J lost 0; bases outside the gene matches: 7. CDR3 DNA sequence: TGTGCCAGCGCCGGGACAGCGAGCTCTGGGGCCAACGTCCTGACTTTC. Amino acids: CASAGTASSGANVLTF. Looking up the rest from reference TRBV2 and TRBJ2-6 gives the full variable domain: EPEVTQTPSHQVTQMGQEVILRCVPISNHLYFYWYRQILGQKVEFLVSFYNNEISEKSEIFDDQFSVERPDGSNFTLKIRSTKLEDSAMYFCASAGTASSGANVLTFGAGSRLTVL.

This chain connects TRBV12-5 to TRBJ2-2, with TRBD1 identical over 9 bases. The germline gives CDR1 LGHNT, CDR2 FRNRAP. V lost 7 bases, J lost 7 bases, and 4 bases stayed unmatched. The CDR3 has 13 residues. The DNA of the CDR3 is TGTGCTAGTGCCGGGACAGGGTTCGGGGAGCTGTTTTTT. Translating it yields CASAGTGFGELFF.

Written as DNA, the CDR3 is TGTGCCAGCAGCGACACAGGGGGCTATGAGCAGTTCTTC. Its translation: CASSDTGGYEQFF. This chain joins TRBV7-3 and TRBJ2-1; 9 bases match TRBD1. This CDR3 is 13 amino acids long. The V gene's germline CDR1 is SGHTA and CDR2 FQGTGA. The trim removed 5 bases at V and 8 bases at J, leaving 4 bases unmatched.

The rearrangement links TRBV6-5 to TRBJ2-3, with TRBD1 identical over 7 bases. Unmatched junction bases numbered 13, after V lost 4 bases and J lost 6 bases. The CDR3 is 16 amino acids. Germline CDR1 and CDR2: MNHEY and SVGAGI. In DNA, the CDR3 is TGTGCCAGCAGTTCCTTGACAGGGATTAATGCTGATACGCAGTATTTT. Translation: CASSSLTGINADTQYF.

The rearrangement links TRBV6-5 to TRBJ1-2; D call uncertain. Trimming took 2 bases from V and 5 from J, leaving 15 bases between them. CDR1 and CDR2 (germline): MNHEY, SVGAGI. This CDR3 has 15 residues. For the CDR3, the DNA is TGTGCCAGCAGTTACGCAGAGGGAGCGCAATATGGCTACACCTTC. Protein: CASSYAEGAQYGYTF.

DNA of the CDR3: TGTGCCAGCGGCTGGACAACGAACACCGGGGAGCTGTTTTTT. Translation gives CASGWTTNTGELFF. The chain joins TRBV2 to TRBJ2-2; possibly TRBD1 for D (5 bases). Trimming took 8 bases from V and 0 from J, leaving 10 bases between them. Germline CDR1 reads SNHLY; CDR2 reads FYNNEI. The CDR3 contains 14 residues.

The rearrangement joins TRBV4-1 to TRBJ2-7, with 7 bases identical to TRBD2. The germline V gene has CDR1 MGHRA and CDR2 YSYEKL. The CDR3 covers 17 residues. V shed 2 bases and J 4 bases; nucleotides not matched to a gene: 14. DNA of the CDR3: TGCGCCAGCAGCCAACCGCGGAAGGGAGGGCCGGGTTACGAGCAGTACTTC. Protein product: CASSQPRKGGPGYEQYF.

V usage is TRBV18 and J usage is TRBJ1-5, with TRBD1 matching 7 bases. Germline CDR1 reads KGHSH; CDR2 reads LQKENI. The J segment lost 7 bases and the V segment lost 3 bases, leaving 6 bases of the junction unmatched. The CDR3 totals 14 residues. Here the CDR3 reads CASSPTGDGQPQHF. The CDR3 DNA is TGTGCCAGCTCACCCACAGGGGATGGGCAGCCCCAGCATTTT.